These T cell receptor beta chains were read from a single sample in a study of T cells in Graves' hyperthyroidism and ophthalmopathy. TCRdb redid the calling of the multiplex PCR reads with MiXCR, one entry per CDR3 protein. The sample has 500,000 to 750,000 distinct CDR3 sequences, around a sixth seen once. The sequenced material came from blood. These receptor sequences come from a woman between 25 and 40 years old with Graves' hyperthyroidism. Both conserved end residues are part of each CDR3. The order of the fields is D gene, clone size, V gene, J gene, CDR3 DNA, CDR3 protein. D genes are given only for firm matches. Some rows mark clone size as missing; the rest say once, few, many or name a class of expanded clone.

NA,many,TRBV13,TRBJ1-1,TGTGCCAGCAGCACCGGGGAGGGATGGGAGAACACTGAAGCTTTCTTT,CASSTGEGWENTEAFF
TRBD1,many,TRBV7-3,TRBJ2-1,TGTGCCAGCAGCTTCCGGGACAGAAGTGATGAGCAGTTCTTC,CASSFRDRSDEQFF
TRBD2,few,TRBV19,TRBJ2-7,TGTGCCAGTAGTATGCTAGCGGACGCCTACGAGCAGTACTTC,CASSMLADAYEQYF
TRBD1,many,TRBV6-5,TRBJ1-3,TGTGCCAGCAGTTACGAGGGACAGGCTGGAAACACCATATATTTT,CASSYEGQAGNTIYF
NA,few,TRBV18,TRBJ2-7,TGTGCCAGCTCGCCCGGGGCTTACAAGCAGTACTTC,CASSPGAYKQYF
NA,many,TRBV28,TRBJ2-7,TGTGCCAGCAGTTCAGTTCTGGGACAGGGAAAGCGGGAGATAACCTACGAGCAGTACTTC,CASSSVLGQGKREITYEQYF
NA,NA,TRBV6-4,TRBJ2-6,TGTGCCAGCAGTGACTCTCGGCCCTCTGGGGCCAACGTCCTGACTTTC,CASSDSRPSGANVLTF
NA,NA,TRBV7-7,TRBJ2-1,TGTGCTAGCAGCTTAGACAGGTCGGATGAGCAGTTCTTC,CASSLDRSDEQFF
NA,many,TRBV18,TRBJ2-7,TGTGCCAGCTCACCACCCCAGCTCTACGAGCAGTACTTC,CASSPPQLYEQYF
NA,many,TRBV18,TRBJ1-1,TGTGCCAGCTCACCACCCCAGGGGCGGACTGAAGCTTTCTTT,CASSPPQGRTEAFF
NA,many,TRBV4-2,TRBJ2-7,TGTGCCAGCAGCCAAGAAATAGCCTACGAGCAGTACTTC,CASSQEIAYEQYF
NA,many,TRBV6-1,TRBJ2-7,TGTGCCAGCCTTTCCGGCAGTAGCTACGAGCAGTACTTC,CASLSGSSYEQYF
TRBD2,once,TRBV7-8,TRBJ2-7,TGTGCCAGCAGCTTAGTTGCCGGGAGGGCCCCTTACTACGAGCAGTACTTC,CASSLVAGRAPYYEQYF
TRBD1,many,TRBV18,TRBJ2-5,TGTGCCAGCTCACCACGACAGGGCAAAGGAGAGACCCAGTACTTC,CASSPRQGKGETQYF